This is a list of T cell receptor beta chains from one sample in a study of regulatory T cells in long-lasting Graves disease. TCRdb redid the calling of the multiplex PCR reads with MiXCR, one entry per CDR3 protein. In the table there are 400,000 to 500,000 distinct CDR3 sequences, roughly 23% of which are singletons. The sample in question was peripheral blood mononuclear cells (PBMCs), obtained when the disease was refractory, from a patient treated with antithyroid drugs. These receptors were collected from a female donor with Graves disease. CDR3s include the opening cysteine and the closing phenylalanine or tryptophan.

CDR3: CASRTGVGTEAFF; V: TRBV6-1
CDR3: CASSLVFNEQFF; V: TRBV11-1
CDR3: CASSSGEYGYTF; V: TRBV7-9
CDR3: CSAPDGVVDEQYF; V: TRBV20-1
CDR3: CATVTGGPHEQYF; V: TRBV28
CDR3: CATRRRGANTGELFF; V: TRBV2
CDR3: CASSLLLAGAYEQYF; V: TRBV12-3/TRBV12-4
CDR3: CASRTRGGLNEQYF; V: TRBV2
CDR3: CASSDSGLAGDSYEQYF; V: TRBV6-1
CDR3: CATSDTRTGAETQYF; V: TRBV24-1
CDR3: CASSDGTGGNQPQHF; V: TRBV2
CDR3: CASSWTGPGEKLFF; V: TRBV5-1
CDR3: CASSQDPRNGYTF; V: TRBV18
CDR3: CASSEIAGGSYEQCF; V: TRBV10-1
CDR3: CASSLMSQPQHF; V: TRBV28
CDR3: CASSLSAAQETQYF; V: TRBV11-2
CDR3: CASSLMGADGYTF; V: TRBV12-3/TRBV12-4
CDR3: CASSLGGTGGGSPLHF; V: TRBV7-9
CDR3: CSATPGFSFNTGELFF; V: TRBV29-1
CDR3: CASSGAGGEDGYTF; V: TRBV2
CDR3: CASSLYSEGTDTQYF; V: TRBV11-2
CDR3: CASSQEVGTGSEKLFF; V: TRBV3-1
CDR3: CASTTLTLPGTSTDTQYF; V: TRBV28
CDR3: CASRLEGQAYEQYF; V: TRBV12-3/TRBV12-4
CDR3: CATSRDRSSGVYEQYF; V: TRBV15
CDR3: CATSDPPPGQGAGQPQHF; V: TRBV24-1
CDR3: CASSASEGTLGGGYTF; V: TRBV9
CDR3: CASRRSGESQETQYF; V: TRBV5-1
CDR3: CASSPRLAEKGTQYF; V: TRBV28
CDR3: CASSQTGLGANVLTF; V: TRBV2
CDR3: CASSPDYREETQYF; V: TRBV5-1
CDR3: CATSRVRTVDNEQFF; V: TRBV15
CDR3: CATSGGGWQETQYF; V: TRBV15
CDR3: CASSPGHFEQYF; V: TRBV28
CDR3: CASSPGPGLAGTPREYEQYF; V: TRBV5-1
CDR3: CASSEWRLAGDGTDTQYF; V: TRBV10-2
CDR3: CASSRRDSEAFF; V: TRBV3-1
CDR3: CASSQQGIEGKLFF; V: TRBV4-1